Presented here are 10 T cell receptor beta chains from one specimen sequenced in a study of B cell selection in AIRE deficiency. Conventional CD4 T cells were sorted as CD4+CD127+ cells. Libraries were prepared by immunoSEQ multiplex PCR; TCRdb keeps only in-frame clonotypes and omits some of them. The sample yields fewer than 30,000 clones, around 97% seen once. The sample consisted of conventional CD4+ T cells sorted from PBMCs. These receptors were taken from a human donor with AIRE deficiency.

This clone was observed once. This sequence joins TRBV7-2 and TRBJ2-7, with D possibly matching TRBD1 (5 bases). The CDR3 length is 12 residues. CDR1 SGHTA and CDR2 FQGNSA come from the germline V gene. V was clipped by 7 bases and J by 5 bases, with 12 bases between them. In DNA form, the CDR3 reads TGTGCCAGCACTCCAGACAGCCACGAGCAGTACTTC. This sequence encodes CASTPDSHEQYF.

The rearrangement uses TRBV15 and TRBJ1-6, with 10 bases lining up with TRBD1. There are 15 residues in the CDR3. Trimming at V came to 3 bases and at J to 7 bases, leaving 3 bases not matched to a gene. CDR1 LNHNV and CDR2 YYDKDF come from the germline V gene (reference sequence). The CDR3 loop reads CATSSGDRGNSPLHF. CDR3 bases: TGTGCCACCAGCAGCGGGGACAGGGGCAATTCACCCCTCCACTTT.

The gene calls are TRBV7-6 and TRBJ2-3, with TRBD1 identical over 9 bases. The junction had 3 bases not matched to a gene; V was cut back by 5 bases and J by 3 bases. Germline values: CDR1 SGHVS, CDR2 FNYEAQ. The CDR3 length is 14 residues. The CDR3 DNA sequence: TGTGCCAGCAGCCCGGGACAGGGAACAGATACGCAGTATTTT. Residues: CASSPGQGTDTQYF.

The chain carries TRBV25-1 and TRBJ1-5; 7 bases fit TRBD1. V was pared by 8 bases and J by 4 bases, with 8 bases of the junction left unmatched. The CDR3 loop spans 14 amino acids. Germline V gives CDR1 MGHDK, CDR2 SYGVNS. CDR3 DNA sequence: TGTGCCAGCCGCGGACAGGCGGCTAATCAGCCCCAGCATTTT. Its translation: CASRGQAANQPQHF.

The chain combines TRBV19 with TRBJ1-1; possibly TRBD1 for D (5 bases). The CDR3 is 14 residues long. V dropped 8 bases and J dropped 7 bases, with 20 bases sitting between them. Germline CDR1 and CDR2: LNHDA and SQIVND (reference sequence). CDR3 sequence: CASRLNQGTREAFF. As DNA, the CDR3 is TGTGCCAGTCGGCTTAACCAGGGAACCCGTGAAGCTTTCTTT.

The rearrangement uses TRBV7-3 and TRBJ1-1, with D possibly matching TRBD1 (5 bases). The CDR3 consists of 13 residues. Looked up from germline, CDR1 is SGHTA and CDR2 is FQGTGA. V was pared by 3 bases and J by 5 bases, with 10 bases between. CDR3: CASSFEGSTEAFF. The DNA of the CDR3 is TGTGCCAGCAGCTTCGAGGGGAGTACTGAAGCTTTCTTT.

The CDR3: CASSQDPGNTIYF. The DNA for the CDR3 is TGCGCCAGCAGCCAAGATCCCGGAAACACCATATATTTT. The V gene is TRBV4-3, the J gene TRBJ1-3; D uncertain. The germline V gene encodes CDR1 LGHNA and CDR2 YSLEER. With 0 bases removed from V and 4 bases from J, the gap between germline ends came to 4 bases. The CDR3 is 13 residues long.

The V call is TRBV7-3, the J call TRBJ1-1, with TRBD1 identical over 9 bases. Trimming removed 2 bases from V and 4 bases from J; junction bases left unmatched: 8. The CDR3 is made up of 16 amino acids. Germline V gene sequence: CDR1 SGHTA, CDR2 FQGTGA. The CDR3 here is CASSLGPQGQGTEAFF. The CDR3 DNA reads TGTGCCAGCAGCTTAGGTCCCCAGGGACAGGGCACTGAAGCTTTCTTT.

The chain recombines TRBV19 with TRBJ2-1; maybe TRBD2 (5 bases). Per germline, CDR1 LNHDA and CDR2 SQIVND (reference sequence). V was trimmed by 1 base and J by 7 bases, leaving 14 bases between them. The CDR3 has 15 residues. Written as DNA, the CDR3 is TGTGCCAGTAGTATAGCGCGGGTGCTTGGGAATGAGCAGTTCTTC. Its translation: CASSIARVLGNEQFF.

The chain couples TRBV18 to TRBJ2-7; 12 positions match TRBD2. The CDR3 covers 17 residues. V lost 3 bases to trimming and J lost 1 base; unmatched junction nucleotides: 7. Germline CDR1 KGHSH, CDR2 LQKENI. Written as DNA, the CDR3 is TGTGCCAGCTCACCGCGGGGACTAGCGGGCCCTTCCTACGAGCAGTACTTC. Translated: CASSPRGLAGPSYEQYF. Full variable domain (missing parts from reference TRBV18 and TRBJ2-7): NAGVMQNPRHLVRRRGQEARLRCSPMKGHSHVYWYRQLPEEGLKFMVYLQKENIIDESGMPKERFSAEFPKEGPSILRIQQVVRGDSAAYFCASSPRGLAGPSYEQYFGPGTRLTVT.